This entry lists 31 T cell receptor beta chains sequenced from one sample in a study of blood T cell repertoires in COVID-19. Sequenced by immunoSEQ multiplex PCR; TCRdb stores in-frame clones only, minus some. The table shows a few hundred thousand clones, with 85% occurring only once. Specimen: PBMCs or T cells enriched from blood (not recorded which). These receptors all stem from a man aged 40-55 years who had recovered from COVID-19.

V and J are TRBV12-3 or TRBV12-4 and TRBJ2-2; TRBD2 agrees at 7 bases. V shed 4 bases and J 5 bases; nucleotides not matched to a gene: 1. The CDR3 extends over 13 amino acids. This chain's CDR3 is CASSWTRTGELFF. CDR3 DNA: TGTGCCAGCAGTTGGACTAGGACCGGGGAGCTGTTTTTT.

The chain combines TRBV24-1 with TRBJ2-1; perhaps TRBD1 as D (6 bases). The CDR3 contains 15 residues. V shed 4 bases and J shed 3 bases, with 12 bases lying between them. Germline V lookup: CDR1 KGHDR, CDR2 SFDVKD. The CDR3 region is CATSEHRAGYNEQFF. Written as DNA, the CDR3 is TGTGCCACCAGTGAGCACAGGGCGGGCTACAATGAGCAGTTCTTC.

The chain has TRBV6-5 and TRBJ2-1; 13 bases align to TRBD2. The germline V gene encodes CDR1 MNHEY and CDR2 SVGAGI. Trimming cost V 10 bases and J 5 bases; bases outside gene matches: 5. CDR3 size: 14 residues. This chain's CDR3 is CAIRTSGSHNEQFF. The CDR3 region has the DNA TGTGCCATCCGGACTAGCGGGAGTCACAATGAGCAGTTCTTC.

In its sample, this clone was seen a few times. The chain has TRBV5-8 and TRBJ1-1, with D uncertain. Trimming pared 0 bases from V and 7 bases from J, leaving 13 bases between. Germline CDR1 is SGHTS and CDR2 is YDEGEE. This CDR3 is 14 amino acids long. The CDR3 loop is CASSLAIWANEAFF. CDR3 coding DNA: TGTGCCAGCAGCTTGGCAATCTGGGCGAATGAAGCTTTCTTT.

Only one count was recorded for this clone. This chain joins TRBV10-3 and TRBJ2-7, with 8 nucleotides matching TRBD1. Germline V gives CDR1 ENHRY, CDR2 SYGVKD. The CDR3 runs to 15 residues. Losses at the gene ends were 6 bases for V and 0 bases for J; bases not matched to a gene: 7. The CDR3 region is CAIRDTGQASYEQYF. The DNA of the CDR3 is TGTGCCATCAGAGACACGGGACAGGCCTCCTACGAGCAGTACTTC.

The chain couples TRBV9 to TRBJ2-2; 8 bases agree with TRBD1. The V segment lost 0 bases and the J segment 6 bases; nucleotides outside the gene matches: 7. The germline CDR1 and CDR2 sequences are SGDLS and YYNGEE. CDR3 length: 16 amino acids. The CDR3 DNA is TGTGCCAGCAGCGTAGCCCCAGGGGGCGCGGCCGGGGAGCTGTTTTTT. Translating it yields CASSVAPGGAAGELFF.

The gene calls are TRBV25-1 and TRBJ1-6; 7 positions agree with TRBD1. Germline V lookup: CDR1 MGHDK, CDR2 SYGVNS. The V gene end was trimmed by 3 bases and the J gene end by 10 bases; junction bases not matched to a gene: 6. The CDR3 totals 14 residues. The CDR3 DNA sequence: TGTGCCAGCAGTGATACCCAGGGGGACTCACCCCTCCACTTT. Its protein product is CASSDTQGDSPLHF.

This rearrangement joins TRBV19 to TRBJ2-7; D call uncertain. The V and J ends lost 5 bases and 3 bases respectively, with 11 bases between them. CDR3 length: 13 residues. CDR1 LNHDA and CDR2 SQIVND come from the germline V gene (reference sequence). In nucleotides, the CDR3 is TGTGCCAGTAGTGTCGGGTTAGGCTACGAGCAGTACTTC. Protein: CASSVGLGYEQYF.

The chain joins TRBV12-5 to TRBJ1-2; D is possibly TRBD1 (5 bases). This CDR3 is built from 12 residues. Germline CDR1 reads LGHNT; CDR2 reads FRNRAP. V was clipped by 5 bases and J by 8 bases, with 12 bases between them. CDR3 region: CASGTGGGGYTF. In DNA, the CDR3 is TGTGCTAGTGGTACTGGGGGAGGAGGCTACACCTTC.

The chain is built from TRBV18 and TRBJ2-1; 9 bases fit TRBD1. The CDR3 has 16 amino acids. V was clipped by 2 bases and J by 4 bases; unmatched bases: 6. From germline, CDR1 is KGHSH and CDR2 LQKENI. The CDR3 DNA follows: TGTGCCAGCTCACCATCTTCGGGACAGGGATACAATGAGCAGTTCTTC. It is translated as CASSPSSGQGYNEQFF.

This chain joins TRBV11-2 and TRBJ2-7, with 13 bases matching TRBD2. The germline gives CDR1 SGHAT, CDR2 FQNNGV. The CDR3 spans 15 residues. The J segment lost 5 bases and the V segment lost 5 bases, leaving 6 bases of the junction unmatched. The DNA for the CDR3 is TGTGCCAGCAGCCCTACGGGACTAGCGGGACACGAGCAGTACTTC. Protein: CASSPTGLAGHEQYF.

In this sample, this clone turned up a few times. The V gene is TRBV19, the J gene TRBJ1-5, with D perhaps matching TRBD1 (5 bases). This CDR3 is 15 amino acids long. The V end lost 4 bases, the J end lost 1 base, and 11 bases lay between the germline ends. From germline, CDR1 is LNHDA and CDR2 SQIVND (reference sequence). The CDR3 DNA sequence: TGTGCCAGTAGTACTAACCAGGGAAGCAATCAGCCCCAGCATTTT. This codes for CASSTNQGSNQPQHF.

The chain employs TRBV3-1 (or the pseudogene TRBV3-2) and TRBJ2-3; D is undetermined. The germline V gene encodes CDR1 LGHDT and CDR2 YNNKEL (reference sequence). There are 16 residues in the CDR3. V lost 1 base and J 0 bases, leaving 11 bases between the germline ends. CDR3 sequence: CASSQAGQSSTDTQYF. The DNA for the CDR3 is TGTGCCAGCAGCCAAGCTGGGCAGTCTAGCACAGATACGCAGTATTTT.

The chain has TRBV27 and TRBJ1-5; a possible D gene is TRBD1 (6 bases). The germline gives CDR1 MNHEY, CDR2 SMNVEV (reference sequence). This CDR3 is 14 amino acids long. Trimming pared 4 bases from V and 8 bases from J, leaving 15 bases between. The CDR3 sequence: CASSSRQAVKPQHF. The DNA of the CDR3 is TGTGCCAGCAGTTCCCGACAGGCCGTAAAGCCCCAGCATTTT.

CDR3 residues: CASTSGTYEQYF. CDR3 nucleotides: TGTGCCAGCACCTCAGGGACCTACGAGCAGTACTTC. The chain uses TRBV6-6 and TRBJ2-7; tentative D call: TRBD1 (5 bases). V was shortened by 7 bases and J by 2 bases, with 9 bases between the two germline ends. The CDR3 contains 12 residues. Germline values: CDR1 MNHNY, CDR2 SVGAGI (reference sequence).

The V call is TRBV28, the J call TRBJ2-7; D may be TRBD2 (5 bases). Germline V gene sequence: CDR1 MDHEN, CDR2 SYDVKM. V lost 10 bases and J lost 6, with 22 bases in between. The CDR3 spans 14 residues. CDR3 nucleotide sequence: TGTGCCACAACGAGGGCAGACGGCGTTACCGAGCAGTACTTC. Protein sequence: CATTRADGVTEQYF.

This rearrangement joins TRBV2 to TRBJ2-3, with TRBD1 matching 7 bases. V lost 2 bases to trimming and J lost 4 bases; unmatched junction nucleotides: 6. Germline loops: CDR1 SNHLY, CDR2 FYNNEI. CDR3 length: 15 amino acids. The CDR3 loop reads CASSEQGVVADTQYF. The CDR3 DNA sequence: TGTGCCAGCAGTGAACAGGGGGTAGTAGCAGATACGCAGTATTTT.

The rearrangement uses TRBV29-1 and TRBJ1-2; D is ambiguous. Trimming pared 4 bases from V and 3 bases from J, leaving 18 bases between. This CDR3 is built from 15 residues. Germline CDR1 reads SQVTM; CDR2 reads ANQGSEA. The CDR3 loop reads CSVGGPRGNYYGYTF. CDR3 sequence (DNA): TGCAGCGTTGGAGGCCCACGGGGAAACTACTATGGCTACACCTTC.

The chain couples TRBV6-5 to TRBJ1-3; no clear D. Germline V gene sequence: CDR1 MNHEY, CDR2 SVGAGI. The CDR3 has 12 residues. V was trimmed by 6 bases and J by 2 bases, leaving 5 bases between them. CDR3 amino acids: CASRGAGNTIYF. The CDR3 DNA reads as TGTGCCAGCAGGGGCGCTGGAAACACCATATATTTT.

This chain links TRBV10-3 with TRBJ2-7, with 11 bases identical to TRBD1. The CDR3 runs to 15 residues. Losses at the gene ends were 2 bases for V and 3 bases for J; bases not matched to a gene: 3. Germline-derived CDR1 and CDR2 are ENHRY and SYGVKD. The CDR3 spells CAISEGQGAYYEQYF. The CDR3 nucleotides are TGTGCCATCAGTGAGGGACAGGGGGCTTACTACGAGCAGTACTTC.

The V call is TRBV19, the J call TRBJ2-3; weak D call: TRBD1 (6 bases). V gave up 3 bases and J gave up 5 bases, with 18 bases separating them. CDR1 is LNHDA and CDR2 is SQIVND in the germline V gene (reference sequence). The CDR3 is 16 amino acids. The CDR3 spells CASSMGTLHGGDTQYF. CDR3 coding DNA: TGTGCCAGTAGTATGGGGACACTCCACGGAGGAGATACGCAGTATTTT.

The chain uses TRBV2 and TRBJ1-2; 8 bases align to TRBD1. The CDR3 sequence is 14 residues long. V shed 2 bases and J 4 bases; nucleotides not matched to a gene: 3. Germline lookup yields CDR1 SNHLY and CDR2 FYNNEI. The CDR3 spells CASSEQGTGYGYTF. The CDR3 DNA reads as TGTGCCAGCAGTGAACAGGGGACAGGCTATGGCTACACCTTC.

This rearrangement joins TRBV5-1 to TRBJ2-4, with TRBD1 identical over 8 bases. Germline CDR1 is SGHRS and CDR2 is YFSETQ. This CDR3 is built from 18 residues. Losses at the gene ends were 0 bases for V and 3 bases for J; bases not matched to a gene: 11. CDR3 sequence (DNA): TGCGCCAGCAGCTTGGAGCCCCAGGGGGCGGTGGGCAAAAACATTCAGTACTTC. This encodes CASSLEPQGAVGKNIQYF.

This chain connects TRBV11-2 to TRBJ2-2; 10 bases line up with TRBD1. The germline CDR1 and CDR2 sequences are SGHAT and FQNNGV. V was pared by 0 bases and J by 4 bases, with 5 bases of the junction left unmatched. The CDR3 is 17 amino acids. CDR3 in amino acids: CASSLDLRTGGTGELFF. CDR3 bases: TGTGCCAGCAGCTTAGATTTGAGGACAGGGGGCACCGGGGAGCTGTTTTTT.

This chain links TRBV24-1 with TRBJ2-5; 8 bases fit TRBD2. CDR1 KGHDR and CDR2 SFDVKD come from the germline V gene. The V segment lost 4 bases and the J segment 5 bases; nucleotides outside the gene matches: 8. The length of the CDR3 is 15 residues. The CDR3 protein is CATSDPRGGRETQYF. In DNA form, the CDR3 reads TGTGCCACCAGTGACCCCAGGGGCGGGAGGGAGACCCAGTACTTC.

This chain joins TRBV4-1 and TRBJ1-5; tentative D call: TRBD1 (6 bases). CDR3 length: 14 residues. V dropped 4 bases and J dropped 7 bases, with 14 bases sitting between them. Germline V gene lookup returns CDR1 MGHRA and CDR2 YSYEKL. The CDR3 region is CASSRPGTLQPQHF. The DNA of the CDR3 is TGCGCCAGCAGCCGTCCCGGGACACTCCAGCCCCAGCATTTT.

The sample holds one count of this clone. The chain uses TRBV7-2 and TRBJ2-1, with D possibly being TRBD2 (5 bases). V was shortened by 5 bases and J by 7 bases, with 21 bases between the two germline ends. The CDR3 runs 16 residues. The germline V gene encodes CDR1 SGHTA and CDR2 FQGNSA. This CDR3 is CASSPLGRASFNEQFF. DNA of the CDR3: TGTGCCAGCAGCCCCCTCGGGCGGGCGAGCTTTAATGAGCAGTTCTTC.

The rearrangement links TRBV12-5 to TRBJ1-3; no reliable D call. Between the trimmed V and J ends, which lost 6 bases and 0 bases, there was a span of 12 bases. Germline V gene sequence: CDR1 LGHNT, CDR2 FRNRAP. The CDR3 extends over 15 amino acids. CDR3 sequence: CASGPEGGSGNTIYF. As DNA, the CDR3 is TGTGCTAGTGGCCCGGAGGGTGGCTCTGGAAACACCATATATTTT.

The CDR3 region has the DNA TGTGCCAGCAGCCAAGATGGGCGCTTAGGGGGCTACAATGAGCAGTTCTTC. Translation gives CASSQDGRLGGYNEQFF. The chain has TRBV3-1 (or the pseudogene TRBV3-2) and TRBJ2-1; weak D call: TRBD1 (6 bases). Trimming removed 0 bases at V and 3 bases at J, with 15 bases between. CDR1 and CDR2 from the germline V gene are LGHDT and YNNKEL (reference sequence). The length of the CDR3 is 17 residues.

The chain is built from TRBV7-9 and TRBJ1-5; the D is unclear. With 5 bases removed from V and 7 bases from J, the gap between germline ends came to 9 bases. Germline V gene lookup returns CDR1 SEHNR and CDR2 FQNEAQ (reference sequence). The CDR3 runs to 12 residues. The CDR3 protein is CASSDGGQPQHF. CDR3 nucleotides: TGTGCCAGCAGCGACGGAGGCCAGCCCCAGCATTTT.

The chain has TRBV14 and TRBJ1-6; D is perhaps TRBD1 (6 bases). Germline V gene lookup returns CDR1 SGHDN and CDR2 FVKESK. V dropped 3 bases and J dropped 9 bases, with 9 bases sitting between them. This CDR3 contains 13 residues. This chain's CDR3 is CASSQQGLSPLHF. The CDR3 nucleotides are TGTGCCAGCAGCCAGCAGGGGCTTTCACCCCTCCACTTT.